These 21 T cell receptor beta chains originate from one sample sequenced in a study of blood T cells in healthy people across ages. For the second PCR, which ran for roughly 6 to 11 cycles, a sample-barcoded 5' primer and a J-beta primer mix were used. MiXCR, run by TCRdb on the 5' RACE reads, gives a single entry per CDR3 protein. The repertoire holds about 680,000 distinct CDR3 sequences, with 45% to 50% as singletons. Material: blood. The receptors come from a woman aged 55-69 years in good health.

The V and J genes are TRBV6-5 and TRBJ2-1, with D possibly TRBD1 on 5 matching bases. V was cut by 4 bases and J by 2 bases, with 18 bases left in between. The CDR3 spans 17 residues. Germline CDR1 and CDR2: MNHEY and SVGAGI. The CDR3 loop reads CASSSDPAGITYNEQFF. CDR3 sequence (DNA): TGTGCCAGCAGTTCAGACCCGGCAGGGATAACCTACAATGAGCAGTTCTTC.

This rearrangement joins TRBV7-9 to TRBJ1-4; D remains unclear. The CDR3 runs 13 residues. Germline CDR1 is SEHNR and CDR2 is FQNEAQ (reference sequence). V was cut by 5 bases and J by 8 bases, with 12 bases left in between. The CDR3 bases are TGTGCCAGCAGCCCTACTTTGAACGAAAAACTGTTTTTT. Translating it yields CASSPTLNEKLFF.

This sequence joins TRBV20-1 and TRBJ2-5; TRBD2 might be the D (6 bases). The DNA end is a closer match to TRBJ2-7, so the J assignment may be wrong. Germline V gene lookup returns CDR1 DFQATT and CDR2 SNEGSKA (reference sequence). The CDR3 contains 13 residues. Written as DNA, the CDR3 is TGCAGTGCCAGTGGGGACTCATCCTACGAGCAGTACTTC. This gives the protein CSASGDSSYEQYF.

V is TRBV5-1 and J is TRBJ2-1, with TRBD2 matching 7 bases. V lost 3 bases, J lost 8 bases, and 11 bases stayed unmatched. CDR1 and CDR2 from the germline V gene are SGHRS and YFSETQ. The CDR3 consists of 15 residues. The CDR3 bases are TGCGCCAGCAGCTATGGACTAGTTTCTTTGGATGAGCAGTTCTTC. Translating gives CASSYGLVSLDEQFF.

This rearrangement joins TRBV3-1 to TRBJ1-2; D may be TRBD1 (5 bases). The CDR3 runs 14 residues. The germline V gene encodes CDR1 LGHDT and CDR2 YNNKEL (reference sequence). Trimming removed 3 bases from V and 2 bases from J, with 10 bases in between. CDR3 DNA sequence: TGTGCCAGCAGCCAGACAGATTTCAACTATGGCTACACCTTC. This sequence encodes CASSQTDFNYGYTF.

This clonotype came up a few times. This chain joins TRBV29-1 and TRBJ2-1, with 12 bases matching TRBD2. The CDR3 is 15 amino acids. V shed 6 bases and J 4 bases; nucleotides not matched to a gene: 7. The germline V gene encodes CDR1 SQVTM and CDR2 ANQGSEA. The CDR3 sequence is CSVPPTSGSYNEQFF. CDR3 nucleotides: TGCAGCGTCCCACCGACTAGCGGGAGTTACAATGAGCAGTTCTTC.

This clonotype appeared a single time. The V and J genes are TRBV20-1 and TRBJ1-5; 12 bases line up with TRBD1. This CDR3 has 17 amino acids. Germline V gene data show CDR1 as DFQATT and CDR2 as SNEGSKA (reference sequence). The V segment lost 5 bases and the J segment 6 bases; nucleotides outside the gene matches: 14. The CDR3 DNA follows: TGCAGTGCTCCGGCGGGGACAGGGGGCTCCAAAGGTCAGCCCCAGCATTTT. Its translation: CSAPAGTGGSKGQPQHF.

V is TRBV7-2 and J is TRBJ1-1; D is unresolved. Germline V gives CDR1 SGHTA, CDR2 FQGNSA. V lost 4 bases and J lost 0, with 15 bases in between. The length of the CDR3 is 16 residues. The CDR3 coding sequence is TGTGCCAGCAGCTCACTTGAGAGGCTACTGAACACTGAAGCTTTCTTT. It codes for CASSSLERLLNTEAFF.

The chain is built from TRBV24-1 and TRBJ2-1; D might be TRBD2 (6 bases). Trimming took 5 bases from V and 0 from J, leaving 13 bases between them. The CDR3 runs 16 residues. Germline values: CDR1 KGHDR, CDR2 SFDVKD. DNA of the CDR3: TGTGCCACCAGTGGGGAGCGGGCCTCCTCCTACAATGAGCAGTTCTTC. Translating it yields CATSGERASSYNEQFF.

This clonotype came up a few times. The J gene is TRBJ2-7, the V gene TRBV29-1; the D gene is possibly TRBD2 (7 bases). This CDR3 region has 14 residues. The ends were cut back, 2 bases at V and 4 bases at J, with 15 bases in the middle. Germline CDR1 reads SQVTM; CDR2 reads ANQGSEA. CDR3 region: CSVEWGGAPYEQYF. The CDR3 DNA reads as TGCAGCGTTGAATGGGGGGGGGCTCCGTACGAGCAGTACTTC.

Details on this clonotype: A junction boundary mismatches the germline segment, possibly from a read error. The chain links TRBV7-2 to TRBJ2-5; 11 positions agree with TRBD2. This CDR3 has 15 residues. The germline V gene encodes CDR1 SGHTA and CDR2 FQGNSA. This CDR3 is CASSVAGGSYNEQYF. The CDR3 region has the DNA TGTGCCAGCAGCGTAGCGGGAGGGAGCTACAATGAGCAGTACTTC.

V and J are TRBV6-1 and TRBJ2-7, with a possible D match to TRBD1 (6 bases). In germline, CDR1 is MNHNS, CDR2 SASEGT. CDR3 length: 13 residues. V dropped 10 bases and J dropped 7 bases, with 20 bases sitting between them. The CDR3 here is CATNGGKSDEQYF. The CDR3 nucleotides read TGTGCCACCAATGGGGGCAAAAGCGATGAGCAGTACTTC.

The chain carries TRBV5-5 and TRBJ1-6, with 9 nucleotides matching TRBD1. V gave up 4 bases and J gave up 8 bases; unmatched junction bases: 4. This CDR3 contains 14 residues. Germline assignment: CDR1 SGHKS and CDR2 YYEKEE (reference sequence). CDR3 amino acids: CASSATGGDSPLHF. The CDR3 DNA reads TGTGCCAGCAGCGCAACAGGGGGCGATTCACCCCTCCACTTT. The variable domain in full, completed from reference TRBV5-5 and TRBJ1-6, reads DAGVTQSPTHLIKTRGQQVTLRCSPISGHKSVSWYQQVLGQGPQFIFQYYEKEERGRGNFPDRFSARQFPNYSSELNVNALLLGDSALYLCASSATGGDSPLHFGNGTRLTVT.

The rearrangement joins TRBV2 to TRBJ2-5, with 14 bases aligning to TRBD2. The CDR3 is made up of 16 amino acids. Germline values: CDR1 SNHLY, CDR2 FYNNEI. V shed 8 bases and J 11 bases; nucleotides not matched to a gene: 16. The CDR3 reads CASGGPGLAGVNEQYF. In nucleotides, the CDR3 is TGTGCCAGCGGGGGTCCGGGACTAGCGGGAGTCAATGAGCAGTACTTC. Together with reference TRBV2 and TRBJ2-5, the CDR3 gives the full variable domain: EPEVTQTPSHQVTQMGQEVILRCVPISNHLYFYWYRQILGQKVEFLVSFYNNEISEKSEIFDDQFSVERPDGSNFTLKIRSTKLEDSAMYFCASGGPGLAGVNEQYFGPGTRLLVL.

This chain uses TRBV3-1 with TRBJ2-7; D ambiguous. The CDR3 runs 15 residues. Germline CDR1 and CDR2: LGHDT and YNNKEL (reference sequence). V was cut by 4 bases and J by 2 bases, with 15 bases left in between. The CDR3 is CASSPRILPAYEQYF. CDR3 bases: TGTGCCAGCAGCCCCCGGATCTTACCCGCCTACGAGCAGTACTTC.

This CDR3 is CSVDGPIAYNEQFF. The CDR3 bases are TGCAGCGTTGACGGACCGATCGCTTACAATGAGCAGTTCTTC. The rearrangement links TRBV29-1 to TRBJ2-1, with D unresolved. The germline V gene has CDR1 SQVTM and CDR2 ANQGSEA. This CDR3 region has 14 residues. Trimming removed 3 bases at V and 4 bases at J, with 13 bases between.

V is TRBV9 and J is TRBJ2-7; possibly TRBD2 for D (5 bases). Germline V CDR1 and CDR2: SGDLS, YYNGEE. The CDR3 spans 15 residues. Trimming removed 0 bases from V and 2 bases from J, with 12 bases in between. CDR3 nucleotides: TGTGCCAGCAGCGTAGGTGATAGCGCTACCTACGAGCAGTACTTC. Amino acids: CASSVGDSATYEQYF.

The V and J genes are TRBV11-3 and TRBJ2-5; the D gene could be TRBD1 or TRBD2 (5 bases each). CDR1 and CDR2 (germline): SGHNT, YENEEA. This CDR3 is built from 13 residues. Trimming removed 2 bases from V and 4 bases from J, with 8 bases in between. The DNA for the CDR3 is TGTGCCAGCAGCTTATATGGGACAGAGACCCAGTACTTC. Amino acid sequence: CASSLYGTETQYF.

The rearrangement joins TRBV6-5 to TRBJ2-7; D possibly uses TRBD1 or TRBD2 (6 bases each). The germline V and J ends were trimmed by 0 bases and 3 bases, with 21 bases remaining between them. The CDR3 totals 18 residues. Per the germline V gene, CDR1 is MNHEY and CDR2 is SVGAGI. CDR3 DNA: TGTGCCAGCAGTTACTCGCCCCACCGGTCGGGGGCTCTCTACGAGCAGTACTTC. This translates into CASSYSPHRSGALYEQYF.

The chain joins TRBV20-1 to TRBJ2-1; D tentatively fits TRBD1 or TRBD2 (5 bases each). The CDR3 runs 15 residues. With 3 bases removed from V and 3 bases from J, the gap between germline ends came to 15 bases. CDR1 is DFQATT and CDR2 is SNEGSKA in the germline V gene (reference sequence). CDR3: CSARAPGPRYNEQFF. The DNA of the CDR3 is TGCAGTGCTAGGGCCCCGGGGCCCCGCTACAATGAGCAGTTCTTC.

This chain joins TRBV3-1 and TRBJ1-1; D call uncertain. Germline-derived CDR1 and CDR2 are LGHDT and YNNKEL (reference sequence). The CDR3 runs 14 residues. V was trimmed by 1 base and J by 4 bases, leaving 10 bases between them. CDR3 nucleotides: TGTGCCAGCAGCCAAGGGGGTTGGAGCACTGAAGCTTTCTTT. It is translated as CASSQGGWSTEAFF.